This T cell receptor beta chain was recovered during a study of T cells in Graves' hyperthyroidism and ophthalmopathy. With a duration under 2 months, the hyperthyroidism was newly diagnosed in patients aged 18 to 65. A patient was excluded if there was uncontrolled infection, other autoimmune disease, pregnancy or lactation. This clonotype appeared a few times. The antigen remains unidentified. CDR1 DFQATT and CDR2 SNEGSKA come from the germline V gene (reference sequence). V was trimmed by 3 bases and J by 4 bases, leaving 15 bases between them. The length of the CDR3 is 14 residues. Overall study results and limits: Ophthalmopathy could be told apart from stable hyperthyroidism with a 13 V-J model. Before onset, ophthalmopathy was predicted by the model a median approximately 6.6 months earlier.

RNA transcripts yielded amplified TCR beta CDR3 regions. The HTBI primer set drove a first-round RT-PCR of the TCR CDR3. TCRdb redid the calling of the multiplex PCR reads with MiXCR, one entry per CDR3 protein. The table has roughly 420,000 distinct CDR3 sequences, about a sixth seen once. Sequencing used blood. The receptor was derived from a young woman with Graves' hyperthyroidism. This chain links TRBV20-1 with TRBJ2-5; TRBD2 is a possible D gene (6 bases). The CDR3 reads CSASAVGGRETQYF. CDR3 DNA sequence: TGCAGTGCTAGTGCCGTTGGGGGGAGAGAGACCCAGTACTTC.